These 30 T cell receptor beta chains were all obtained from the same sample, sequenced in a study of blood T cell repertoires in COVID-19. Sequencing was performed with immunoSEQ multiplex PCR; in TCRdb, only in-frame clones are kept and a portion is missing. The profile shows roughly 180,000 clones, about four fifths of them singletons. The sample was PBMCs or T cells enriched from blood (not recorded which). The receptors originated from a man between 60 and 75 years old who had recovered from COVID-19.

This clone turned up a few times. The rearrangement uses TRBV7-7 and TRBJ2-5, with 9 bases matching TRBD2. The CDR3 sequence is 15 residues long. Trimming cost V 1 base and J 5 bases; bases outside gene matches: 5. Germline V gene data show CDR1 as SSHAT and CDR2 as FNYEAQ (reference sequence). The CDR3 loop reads CASSLGAGGLETQYF. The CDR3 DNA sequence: TGTGCCAGCAGCTTAGGGGCGGGGGGGCTGGAGACCCAGTACTTC.

The CDR3 sequence is CAESREPNTEAFF. The CDR3 DNA sequence: TGTGCCGAATCGCGGGAGCCCAACACTGAAGCTTTCTTT. The rearrangement links TRBV30 to TRBJ1-1, with D hard to call. CDR1 GTSNPN and CDR2 SVGIG come from the germline V gene (reference sequence). This CDR3 has 13 amino acids. The ends were cut back, 8 bases at V and 2 bases at J, with 15 bases in the middle.

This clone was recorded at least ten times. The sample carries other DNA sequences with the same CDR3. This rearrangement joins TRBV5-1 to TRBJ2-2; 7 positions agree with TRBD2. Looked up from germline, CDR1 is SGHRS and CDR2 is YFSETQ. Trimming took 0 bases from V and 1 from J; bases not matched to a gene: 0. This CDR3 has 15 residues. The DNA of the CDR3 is TGCGCCAGCAGCTTGGCGGGAGGGAACACCGGGGAGCTGTTTTTT. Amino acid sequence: CASSLAGGNTGELFF.

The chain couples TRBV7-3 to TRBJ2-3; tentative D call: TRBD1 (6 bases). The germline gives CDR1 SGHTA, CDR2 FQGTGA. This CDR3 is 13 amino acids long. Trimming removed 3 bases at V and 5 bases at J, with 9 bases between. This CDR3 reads CASSFGGQDTQYF. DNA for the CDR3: TGTGCCAGCAGCTTTGGGGGACAAGATACGCAGTATTTT.

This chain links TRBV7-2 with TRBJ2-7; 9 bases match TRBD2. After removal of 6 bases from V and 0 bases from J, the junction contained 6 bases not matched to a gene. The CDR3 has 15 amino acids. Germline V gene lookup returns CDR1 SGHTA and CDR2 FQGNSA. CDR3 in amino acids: CASRRGGLSSYEQYF. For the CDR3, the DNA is TGTGCCAGCAGGCGGGGGGGGCTTAGCTCCTACGAGCAGTACTTC.

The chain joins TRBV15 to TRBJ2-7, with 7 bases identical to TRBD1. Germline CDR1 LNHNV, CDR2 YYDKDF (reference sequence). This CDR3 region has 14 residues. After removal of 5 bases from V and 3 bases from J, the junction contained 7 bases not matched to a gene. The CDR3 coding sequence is TGTGCCACCAGCTCCCGACAGGGAAACTACGAGCAGTACTTC. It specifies CATSSRQGNYEQYF.

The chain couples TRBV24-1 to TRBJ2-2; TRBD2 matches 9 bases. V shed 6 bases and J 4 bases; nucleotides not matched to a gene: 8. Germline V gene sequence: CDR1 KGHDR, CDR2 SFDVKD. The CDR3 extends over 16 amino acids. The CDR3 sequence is CATSRAGGEFTGELFF. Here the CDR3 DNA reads TGTGCCACCAGTAGAGCGGGGGGAGAATTCACCGGGGAGCTGTTTTTT.

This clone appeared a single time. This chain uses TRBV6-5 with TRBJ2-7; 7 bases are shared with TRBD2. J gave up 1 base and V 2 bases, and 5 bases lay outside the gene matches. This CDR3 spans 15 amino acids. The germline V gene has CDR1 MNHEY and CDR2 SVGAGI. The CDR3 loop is CASSYAGLGSYEQYF. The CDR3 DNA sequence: TGTGCCAGCAGTTACGCAGGACTAGGTTCCTACGAGCAGTACTTC.

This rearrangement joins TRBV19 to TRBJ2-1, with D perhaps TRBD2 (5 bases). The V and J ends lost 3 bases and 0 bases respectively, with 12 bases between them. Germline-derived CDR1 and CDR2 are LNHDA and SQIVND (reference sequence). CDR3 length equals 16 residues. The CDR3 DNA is TGTGCCAGTAGTATCATCAGCGGTGTCTCCTACAATGAGCAGTTCTTC. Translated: CASSIISGVSYNEQFF.

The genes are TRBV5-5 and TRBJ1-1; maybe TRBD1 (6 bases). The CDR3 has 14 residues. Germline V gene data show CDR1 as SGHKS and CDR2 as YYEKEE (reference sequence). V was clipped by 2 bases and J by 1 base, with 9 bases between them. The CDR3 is CASSFRDKNTEAFF. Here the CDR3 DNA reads TGTGCCAGCAGCTTCCGGGACAAGAACACTGAAGCTTTCTTT.

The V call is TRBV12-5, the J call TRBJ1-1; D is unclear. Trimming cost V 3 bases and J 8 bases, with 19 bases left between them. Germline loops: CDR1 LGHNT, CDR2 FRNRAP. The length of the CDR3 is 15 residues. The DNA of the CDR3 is TGTGCTAGTGGTTTTTGGCCGTCTGCCCTCGGGGAAGCTTTCTTT. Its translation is CASGFWPSALGEAFF.

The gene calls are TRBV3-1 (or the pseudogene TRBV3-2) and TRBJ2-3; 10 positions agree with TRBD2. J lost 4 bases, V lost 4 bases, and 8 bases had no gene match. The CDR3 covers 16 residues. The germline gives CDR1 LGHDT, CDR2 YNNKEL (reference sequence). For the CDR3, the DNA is TGTGCCAGCAGCCTCTTAGCGGGAGGTGGGGCAGATACGCAGTATTTT. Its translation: CASSLLAGGGADTQYF.

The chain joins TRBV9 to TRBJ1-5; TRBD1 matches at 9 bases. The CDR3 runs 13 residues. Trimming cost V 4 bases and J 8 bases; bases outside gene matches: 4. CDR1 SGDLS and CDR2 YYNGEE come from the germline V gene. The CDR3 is CASSPTGGEPQHF. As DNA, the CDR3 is TGTGCCAGCAGCCCTACAGGGGGCGAGCCCCAGCATTTT.

DNA for the CDR3: TGTGCCAGCAGCGTAGGGACAGACCAAAAACCCCAGCATTTT. Residues: CASSVGTDQKPQHF. V usage is TRBV9 and J usage is TRBJ1-5, with D possibly matching TRBD1 (6 bases). The CDR3 sequence is 14 residues long. In germline, CDR1 is SGDLS, CDR2 YYNGEE. Trimming stripped 0 bases from V and 10 bases from J, with 14 bases between.

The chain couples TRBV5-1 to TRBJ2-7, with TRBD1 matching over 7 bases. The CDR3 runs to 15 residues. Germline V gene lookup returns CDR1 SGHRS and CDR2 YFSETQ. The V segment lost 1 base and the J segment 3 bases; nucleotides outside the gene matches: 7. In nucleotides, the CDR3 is TGCGCCAGCAGCTTGACAGGGGTTTCGGTCTACGAGCAGTACTTC. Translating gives CASSLTGVSVYEQYF.

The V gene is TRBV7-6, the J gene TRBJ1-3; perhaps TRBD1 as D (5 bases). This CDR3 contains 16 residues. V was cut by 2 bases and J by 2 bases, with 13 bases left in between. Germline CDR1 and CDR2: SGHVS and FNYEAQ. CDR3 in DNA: TGTGCCAGCAGCTTATGGCAGGGTTCCACTGGAAACACCATATATTTT. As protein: CASSLWQGSTGNTIYF.

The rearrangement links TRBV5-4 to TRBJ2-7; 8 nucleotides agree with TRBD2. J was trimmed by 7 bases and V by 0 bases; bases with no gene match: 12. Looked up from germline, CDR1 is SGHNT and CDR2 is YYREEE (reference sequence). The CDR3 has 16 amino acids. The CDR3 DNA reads TGTGCCAGCAGCTTGGCCGGGGATAGCGGGAAGATGGAGCAGTACTTC. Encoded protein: CASSLAGDSGKMEQYF.

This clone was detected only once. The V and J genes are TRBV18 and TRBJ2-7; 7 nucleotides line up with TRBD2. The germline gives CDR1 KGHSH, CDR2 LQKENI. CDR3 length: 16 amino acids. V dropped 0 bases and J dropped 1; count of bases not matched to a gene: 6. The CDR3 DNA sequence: TGTGCCAGCTCACCACCGGGTGGGAGGGCATCCTACGAGCAGTACTTC. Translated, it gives CASSPPGGRASYEQYF.

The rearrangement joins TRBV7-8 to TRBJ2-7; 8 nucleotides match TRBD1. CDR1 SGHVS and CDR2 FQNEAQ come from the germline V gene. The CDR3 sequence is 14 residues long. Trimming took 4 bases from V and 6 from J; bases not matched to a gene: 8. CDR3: CASSSIQGGVEQYF. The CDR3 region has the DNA TGTGCCAGCAGCTCCATACAGGGGGGAGTCGAGCAGTACTTC.

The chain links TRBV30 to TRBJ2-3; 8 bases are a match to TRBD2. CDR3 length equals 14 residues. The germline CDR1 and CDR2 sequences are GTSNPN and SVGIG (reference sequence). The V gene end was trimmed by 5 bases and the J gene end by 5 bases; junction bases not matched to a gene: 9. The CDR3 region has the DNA TGTGCCTGGGGCGTTGCGGGGGGAGGAGATACGCAGTATTTT. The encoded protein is CAWGVAGGGDTQYF.

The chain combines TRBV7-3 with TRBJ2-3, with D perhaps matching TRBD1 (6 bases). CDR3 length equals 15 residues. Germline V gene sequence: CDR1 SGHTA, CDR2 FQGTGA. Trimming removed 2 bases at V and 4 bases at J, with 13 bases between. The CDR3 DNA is TGTGCCAGCAGCTTAGGGGCAGGGGAGCCAGATACGCAGTATTTT. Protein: CASSLGAGEPDTQYF.

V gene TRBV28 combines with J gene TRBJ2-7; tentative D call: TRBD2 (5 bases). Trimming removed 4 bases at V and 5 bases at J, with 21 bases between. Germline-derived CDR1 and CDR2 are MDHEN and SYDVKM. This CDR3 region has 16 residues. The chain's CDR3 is CASSSVRTSAGDEQYF. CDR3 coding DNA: TGTGCCAGCAGTTCCGTTCGGACTTCCGCCGGGGACGAGCAGTACTTC. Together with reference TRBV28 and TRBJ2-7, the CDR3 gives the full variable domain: DVKVTQSSRYLVKRTGEKVFLECVQDMDHENMFWYRQDPGLGLRLIYFSYDVKMKEKGDIPEGYSVSREKKERFSLILESASTNQTSMYLCASSSVRTSAGDEQYFGPGTRLTVT.

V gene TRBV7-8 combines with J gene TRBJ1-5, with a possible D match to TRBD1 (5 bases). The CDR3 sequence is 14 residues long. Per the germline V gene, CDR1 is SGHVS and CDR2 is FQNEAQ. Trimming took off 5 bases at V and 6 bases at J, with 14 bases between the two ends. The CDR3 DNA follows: TGTGCCAGCAGCCTAGGCGGGGGAGGTCAGCCCCAGCATTTT. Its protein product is CASSLGGGGQPQHF.

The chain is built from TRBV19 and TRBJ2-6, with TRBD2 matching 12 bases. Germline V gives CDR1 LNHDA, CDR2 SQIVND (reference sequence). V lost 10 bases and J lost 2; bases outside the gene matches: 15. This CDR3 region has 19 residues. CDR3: CATSPRASGGVAGANVLTF. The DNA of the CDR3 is TGTGCCACCTCACCCAGGGCTAGCGGGGGGGTCGCTGGGGCCAACGTCCTGACTTTC.

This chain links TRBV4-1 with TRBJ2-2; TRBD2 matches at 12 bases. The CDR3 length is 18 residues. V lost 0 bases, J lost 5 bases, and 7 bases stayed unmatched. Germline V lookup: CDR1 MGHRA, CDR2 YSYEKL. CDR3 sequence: CASSQETSGRLSTGELFF. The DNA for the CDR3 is TGCGCCAGCAGCCAAGAGACTAGCGGGAGATTGAGTACCGGGGAGCTGTTTTTT.

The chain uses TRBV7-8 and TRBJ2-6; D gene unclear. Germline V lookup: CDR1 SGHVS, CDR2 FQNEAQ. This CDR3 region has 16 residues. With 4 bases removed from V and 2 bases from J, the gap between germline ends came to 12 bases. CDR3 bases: TGTGCCAGCAGCTCTCACACTACGACTGGGGCCAACGTCCTGACTTTC. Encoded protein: CASSSHTTTGANVLTF.

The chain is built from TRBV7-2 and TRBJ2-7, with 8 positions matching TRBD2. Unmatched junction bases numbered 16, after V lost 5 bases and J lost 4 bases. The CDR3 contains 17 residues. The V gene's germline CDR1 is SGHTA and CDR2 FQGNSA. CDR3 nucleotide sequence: TGTGCCAGCAGCGCCCCACGAGGGAGCGGGAGAGGGTACGAGCAGTACTTC. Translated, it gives CASSAPRGSGRGYEQYF.

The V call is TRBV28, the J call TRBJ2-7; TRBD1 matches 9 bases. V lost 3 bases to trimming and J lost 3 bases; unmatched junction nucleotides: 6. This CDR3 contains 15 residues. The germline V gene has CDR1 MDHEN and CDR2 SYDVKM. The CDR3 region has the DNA TGTGCCAGCAGTTTCCCACAGGGGGCCGACTACGAGCAGTACTTC. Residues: CASSFPQGADYEQYF.

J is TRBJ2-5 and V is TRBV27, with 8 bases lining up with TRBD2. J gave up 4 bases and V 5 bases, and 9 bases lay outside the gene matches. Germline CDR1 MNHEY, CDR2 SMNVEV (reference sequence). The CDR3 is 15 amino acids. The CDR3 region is CASSLGTSARETQYF. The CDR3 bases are TGTGCCAGCAGTCTCGGGACTAGTGCCCGAGAGACCCAGTACTTC.

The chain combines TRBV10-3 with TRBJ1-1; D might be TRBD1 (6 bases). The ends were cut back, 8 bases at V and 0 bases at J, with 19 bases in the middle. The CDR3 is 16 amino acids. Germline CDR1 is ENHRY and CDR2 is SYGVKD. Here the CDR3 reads CAISNLGRGMNTEAFF. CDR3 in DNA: TGTGCCATCTCGAACCTGGGGAGGGGGATGAACACTGAAGCTTTCTTT.